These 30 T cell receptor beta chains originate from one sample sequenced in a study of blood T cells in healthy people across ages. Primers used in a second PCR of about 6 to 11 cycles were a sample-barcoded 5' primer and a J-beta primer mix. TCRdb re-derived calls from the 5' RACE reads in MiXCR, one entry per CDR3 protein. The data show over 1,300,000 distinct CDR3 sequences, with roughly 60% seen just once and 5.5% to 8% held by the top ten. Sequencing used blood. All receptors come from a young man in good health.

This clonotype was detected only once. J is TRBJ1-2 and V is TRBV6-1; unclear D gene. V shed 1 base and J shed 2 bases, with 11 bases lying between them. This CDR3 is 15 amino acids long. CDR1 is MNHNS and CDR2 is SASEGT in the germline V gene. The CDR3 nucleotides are TGTGCCAGCAGTGAAGTTGTTGGAGGGAACTATGGCTACACCTTC. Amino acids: CASSEVVGGNYGYTF.

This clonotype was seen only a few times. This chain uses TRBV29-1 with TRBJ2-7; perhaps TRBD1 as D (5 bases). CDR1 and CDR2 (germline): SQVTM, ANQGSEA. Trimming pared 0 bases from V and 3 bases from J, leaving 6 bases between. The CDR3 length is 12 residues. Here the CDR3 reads CSVEEQGYEQYF. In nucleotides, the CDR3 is TGCAGCGTTGAAGAGCAGGGCTACGAGCAGTACTTC.

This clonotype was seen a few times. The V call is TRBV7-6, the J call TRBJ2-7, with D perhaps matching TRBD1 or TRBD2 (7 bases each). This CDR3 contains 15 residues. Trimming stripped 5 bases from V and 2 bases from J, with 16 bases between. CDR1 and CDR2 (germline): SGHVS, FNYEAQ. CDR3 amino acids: CASSTQGGTTYEQYF. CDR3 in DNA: TGTGCCAGCAGCACCCAGGGGGGGACCACCTACGAGCAGTACTTC.

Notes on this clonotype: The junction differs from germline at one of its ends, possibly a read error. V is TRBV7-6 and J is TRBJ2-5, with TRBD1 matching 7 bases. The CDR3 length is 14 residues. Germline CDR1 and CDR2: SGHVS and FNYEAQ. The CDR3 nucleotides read TGTTCCAGCAGCACAACAGGGGCAGGGGAGACCCAGTACTTC. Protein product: CSSSTTGAGETQYF.

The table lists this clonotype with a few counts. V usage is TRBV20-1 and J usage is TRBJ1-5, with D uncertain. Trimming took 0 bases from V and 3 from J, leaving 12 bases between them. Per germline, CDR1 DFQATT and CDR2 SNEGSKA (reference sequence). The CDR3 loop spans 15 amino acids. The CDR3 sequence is CSARDPAGINQPQHF. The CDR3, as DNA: TGCAGTGCTAGAGATCCCGCCGGGATCAATCAGCCCCAGCATTTT.

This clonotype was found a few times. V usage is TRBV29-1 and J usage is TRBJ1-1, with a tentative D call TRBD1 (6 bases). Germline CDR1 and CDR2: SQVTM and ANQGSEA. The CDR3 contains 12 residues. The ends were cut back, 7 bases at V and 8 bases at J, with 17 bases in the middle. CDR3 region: CSGRGQGQEAFF. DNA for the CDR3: TGCAGCGGCCGGGGGCAGGGGCAAGAAGCTTTCTTT.

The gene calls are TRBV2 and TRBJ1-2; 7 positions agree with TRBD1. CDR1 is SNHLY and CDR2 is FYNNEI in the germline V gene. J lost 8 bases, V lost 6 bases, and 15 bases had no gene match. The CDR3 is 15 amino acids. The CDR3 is CASSVRQGKERGYTF. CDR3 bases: TGTGCCAGCAGCGTAAGACAGGGAAAAGAAAGAGGCTACACCTTC.

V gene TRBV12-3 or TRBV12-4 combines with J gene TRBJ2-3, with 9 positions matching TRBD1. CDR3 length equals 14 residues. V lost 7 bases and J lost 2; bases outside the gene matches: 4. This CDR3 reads CASNRDRVTDTQYF. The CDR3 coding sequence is TGTGCCAGCAACCGGGACAGGGTCACAGATACGCAGTATTTT.

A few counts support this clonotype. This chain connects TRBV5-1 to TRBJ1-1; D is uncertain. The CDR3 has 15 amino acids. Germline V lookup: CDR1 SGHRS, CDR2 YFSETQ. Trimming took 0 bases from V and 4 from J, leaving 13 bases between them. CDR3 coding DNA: TGCGCCAGCAGCTTGGCTGGCTCTCTCGGCACTGAAGCTTTCTTT. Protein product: CASSLAGSLGTEAFF.

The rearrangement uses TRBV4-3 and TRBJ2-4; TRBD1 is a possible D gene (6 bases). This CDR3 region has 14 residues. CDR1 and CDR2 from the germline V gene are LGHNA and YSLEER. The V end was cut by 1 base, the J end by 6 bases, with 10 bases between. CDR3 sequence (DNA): TGCGCCAGCAGCCAAGGGCAGGGGACAAACATTCAGTACTTC. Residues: CASSQGQGTNIQYF.

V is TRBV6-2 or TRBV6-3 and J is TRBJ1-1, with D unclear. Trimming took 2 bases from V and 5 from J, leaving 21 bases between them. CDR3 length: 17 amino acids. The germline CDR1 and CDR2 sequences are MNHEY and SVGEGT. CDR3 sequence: CASSYGRPPFHPTEAFF. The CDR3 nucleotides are TGTGCCAGCAGTTACGGCAGACCTCCCTTTCATCCGACTGAAGCTTTCTTT.

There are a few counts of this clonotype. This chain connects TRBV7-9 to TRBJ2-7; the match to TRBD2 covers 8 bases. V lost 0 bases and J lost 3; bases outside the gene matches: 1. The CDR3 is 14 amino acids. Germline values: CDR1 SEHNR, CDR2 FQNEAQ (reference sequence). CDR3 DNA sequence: TGTGCCAGCAGCTTAGCTACTAGCGGCTACGAGCAGTACTTC. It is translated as CASSLATSGYEQYF.

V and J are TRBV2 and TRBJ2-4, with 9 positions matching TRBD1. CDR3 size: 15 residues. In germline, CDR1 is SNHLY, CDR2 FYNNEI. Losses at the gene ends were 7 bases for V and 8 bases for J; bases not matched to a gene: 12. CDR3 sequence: CASNKDRGGMDIQYF. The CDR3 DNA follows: TGTGCCAGCAATAAGGACAGGGGCGGGATGGACATTCAGTACTTC.

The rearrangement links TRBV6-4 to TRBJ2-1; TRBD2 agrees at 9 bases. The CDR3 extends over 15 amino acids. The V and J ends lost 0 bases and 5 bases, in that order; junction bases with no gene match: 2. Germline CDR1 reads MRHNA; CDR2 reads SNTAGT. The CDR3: CASSDSSGGHNEQFF. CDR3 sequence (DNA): TGTGCCAGCAGTGACTCAAGCGGGGGGCACAATGAGCAGTTCTTC.

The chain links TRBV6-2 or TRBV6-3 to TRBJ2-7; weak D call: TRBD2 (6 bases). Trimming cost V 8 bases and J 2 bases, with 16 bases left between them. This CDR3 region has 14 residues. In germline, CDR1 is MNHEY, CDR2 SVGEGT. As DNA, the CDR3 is TGTGCCAGCGGGACGGGACTTCTTCCCTACGAGCAGTACTTC. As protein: CASGTGLLPYEQYF.

CDR3 nucleotide sequence: TGTGCCAGCAGTACAGGGGAAGGGTATGGCTACACCTTC. Encoded protein: CASSTGEGYGYTF. The rearrangement joins TRBV6-1 to TRBJ1-2, with 7 positions matching TRBD1. The CDR3 is 13 residues long. Germline CDR1 is MNHNS and CDR2 is SASEGT. V trimming: 5 bases; J trimming: 5 bases; junction bases outside the gene matches: 5.

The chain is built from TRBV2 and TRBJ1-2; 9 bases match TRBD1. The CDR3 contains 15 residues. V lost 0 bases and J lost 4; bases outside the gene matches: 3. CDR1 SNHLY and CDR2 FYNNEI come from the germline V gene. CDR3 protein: CASSEAGTGLYGYTF. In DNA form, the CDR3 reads TGTGCCAGCAGTGAAGCCGGGACAGGGCTCTATGGCTACACCTTC.

The CDR3 protein is CASSQDWAINSPLHF. The CDR3 region has the DNA TGCGCCAGCAGCCAAGATTGGGCAATCAATTCACCCCTCCACTTT. The chain is built from TRBV4-1 and TRBJ1-6; no clear D. The CDR3 totals 15 residues. Germline V CDR1 and CDR2: MGHRA, YSYEKL. V was shortened by 0 bases and J by 7 bases, with 10 bases between the two germline ends.

In DNA, the CDR3 is TGTGCCAGCTTGTTTGCAGGGGGCGACGCTGAAGCTTTCTTT. Protein sequence: CASLFAGGDAEAFF. The chain recombines TRBV7-9 with TRBJ1-1; 8 bases align to TRBD1. This CDR3 comprises 14 residues. Germline-derived CDR1 and CDR2 are SEHNR and FQNEAQ (reference sequence). V gave up 8 bases and J gave up 6 bases; unmatched junction bases: 11.

CDR3 region: CASSQFPGQAYEQYF. The CDR3 DNA reads as TGCGCCAGCAGCCAATTCCCTGGACAGGCCTACGAGCAGTACTTC. This rearrangement joins TRBV4-3 to TRBJ2-7, with 7 bases aligning to TRBD1. This CDR3 has 15 amino acids. Germline CDR1 and CDR2: LGHNA and YSLEER. V shed 2 bases and J 2 bases; nucleotides not matched to a gene: 6.

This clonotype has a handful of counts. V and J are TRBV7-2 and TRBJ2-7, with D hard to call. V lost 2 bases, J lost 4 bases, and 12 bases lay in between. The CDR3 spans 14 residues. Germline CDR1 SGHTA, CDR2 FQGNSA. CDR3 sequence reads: CASSLPDREYEQYF. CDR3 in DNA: TGTGCCAGCAGCTTACCTGACCGAGAGTACGAGCAGTACTTC.

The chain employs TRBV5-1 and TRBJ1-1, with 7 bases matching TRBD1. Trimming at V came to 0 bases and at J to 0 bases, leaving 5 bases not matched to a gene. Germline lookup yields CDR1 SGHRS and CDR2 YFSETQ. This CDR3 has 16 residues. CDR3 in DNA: TGCGCCAGCAGCTTGGGATACAGGGGCATGAACACTGAAGCTTTCTTT. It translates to CASSLGYRGMNTEAFF.

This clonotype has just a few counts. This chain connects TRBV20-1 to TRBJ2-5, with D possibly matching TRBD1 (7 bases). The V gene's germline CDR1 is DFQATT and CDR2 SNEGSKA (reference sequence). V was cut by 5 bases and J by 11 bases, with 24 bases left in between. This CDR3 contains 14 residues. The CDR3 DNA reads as TGCAGTGCTTGGGGCGGGGCAGGGGGTAGGGAGCAGTACTTC. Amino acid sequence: CSAWGGAGGREQYF.

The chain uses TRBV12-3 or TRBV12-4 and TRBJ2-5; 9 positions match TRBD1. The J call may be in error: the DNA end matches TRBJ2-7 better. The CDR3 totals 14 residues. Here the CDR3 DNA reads TGTGCCAGCAGTTTAGGGACAGGGGCAACCGAGCAGTACTTC. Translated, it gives CASSLGTGATEQYF.

CDR3 nucleotide sequence: TGTGCCAGTGGAAGACAGACCAATCAGCCCCAGCATTTT. Its protein is CASGRQTNQPQHF. V gene TRBV7-8 combines with J gene TRBJ1-5, with D possibly being TRBD1 (5 bases). V was shortened by 9 bases and J by 3 bases, with 12 bases between the two germline ends. Germline V gene lookup returns CDR1 SGHVS and CDR2 FQNEAQ. The CDR3 has 13 amino acids.

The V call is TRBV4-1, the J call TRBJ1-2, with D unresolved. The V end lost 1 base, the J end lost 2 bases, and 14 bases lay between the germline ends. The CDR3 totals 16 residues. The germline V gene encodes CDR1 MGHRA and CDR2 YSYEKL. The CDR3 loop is CASSQANRHGNYGYTF. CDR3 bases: TGCGCCAGCAGCCAAGCGAACAGACACGGAAACTATGGCTACACCTTC.

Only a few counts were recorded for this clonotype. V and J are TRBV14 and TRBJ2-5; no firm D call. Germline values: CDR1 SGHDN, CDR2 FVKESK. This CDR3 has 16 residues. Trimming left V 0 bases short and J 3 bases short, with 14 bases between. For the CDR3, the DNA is TGTGCCAGCAGCCAAGATCGGCCGGGTCGGGAAGAGACCCAGTACTTC. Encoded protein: CASSQDRPGREETQYF.

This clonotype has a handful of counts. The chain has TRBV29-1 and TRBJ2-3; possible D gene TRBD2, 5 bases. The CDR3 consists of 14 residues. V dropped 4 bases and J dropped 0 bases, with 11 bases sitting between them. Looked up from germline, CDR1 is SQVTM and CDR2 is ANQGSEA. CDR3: CSVGSSPSTDTQYF. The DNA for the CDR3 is TGCAGCGTTGGGTCTAGCCCAAGCACAGATACGCAGTATTTT.

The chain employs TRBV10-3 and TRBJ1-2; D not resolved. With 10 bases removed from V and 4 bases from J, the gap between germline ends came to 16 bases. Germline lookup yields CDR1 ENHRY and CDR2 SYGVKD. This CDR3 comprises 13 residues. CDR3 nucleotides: TGTGCCACCCGGCCGGGTCTCGCCTATGGCTACACCTTC. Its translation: CATRPGLAYGYTF.

CDR3 sequence: CASSQAGTQNSPLHF. The CDR3 DNA follows: TGCGCCAGCAGCCAGGCCGGGACGCAGAATTCACCCCTCCACTTT. The rearrangement links TRBV4-1 to TRBJ1-6; the D gene is possibly TRBD1 (5 bases). Germline assignment: CDR1 MGHRA and CDR2 YSYEKL. CDR3 length: 15 amino acids. V was pared by 3 bases and J by 7 bases, with 13 bases between.